Listed below are T cell receptor beta chains from one sample, sequenced in a study of cytomegalovirus exposure and HLA in healthy donors. Assay used: immunoSEQ multiplex PCR; TCRdb lists only in-frame clones, some missing. The profile shows about 82,000 clones, about 66% of them singletons. Sequencing was done on a sample of PBMCs. These receptors were collected from a woman aged 45-60 years in good health and CMV-seropositive. Both conserved end residues are part of each CDR3. The order of the fields is V gene, CDR3 protein.

>TRBV10-3
CAIARTGESTGELFF
>TRBV19
CASSSGDRDFGYTF
>TRBV5-1
CASNLGQGLSEAFF
>TRBV5-6
CASSFAGTGINYGYTF
>TRBV15
CATSRDFLPLHF
>TRBV7-6
CASSPLTEGRTGELFF
>TRBV5-6
CASSLGFRSGQGNEKLFF
>TRBV7-2
CASSAAQGADGANVLTF
>TRBV6-5
CASSYIRGEKLFF
>TRBV30
CAWSGQGIRTEAFF
>TRBV20-1
CSTLWGHEQFF
>TRBV5-1
CASSRQGSTEAFF
>TRBV7-9
CASSSGTVGYTF
>TRBV5-4
CASSLRQGYGYTF
>TRBV27
CASGAQLRQSNEKLFF
>TRBV6-5
CASSYRGTLNTEAFF
>TRBV19
CASREGQGAGYTF
>TRBV9
CASSPTSRGQGNYGYTF
>TRBV29-1
CSVGGDFNTEAFF
>TRBV4-1
CASSPHSPGRGVYDEQFF
>TRBV25-1
CASSGGGQGDFETQYF
>TRBV30
CAWNSRIMNTEAFF
>TRBV28
CASSSPGQGKLSGNTIYF
>TRBV7-2
CASSFDSSSYEQYF
>TRBV6-1
CASSERHPPNYGYTF
>TRBV4-1
CASSQDGGAGRGYTF
>TRBV2
CASSDPPGGSINSPLHF
>TRBV5-6
CASSFGQGFYGYTF
>TRBV6-5
CASRDPGQHNSPLHF
>TRBV4-3
CASSQERGPNYGYTF
>TRBV4-1
CASSPTLGGRNEQFF
>TRBV7-8
CASGSRDRVPTGELFF
>TRBV28
CASSFAGGTVYGYTF
>TRBV5-1
CASSPGGSETQYF
>TRBV2
CASSAPGGSTDTQYF
>TRBV29-1
CSSAGGVNAEQFF
>TRBV6-5
CASKLMQGTNTEAFF
>TRBV2
CASSEGSWGEGYTF
>TRBV4-3
CASSQGEGPGNTIYF
>TRBV2
CASIRSRQSRQDTEAFF
>TRBV5-1
CASSGQTISSTDTQYF
>TRBV5-1
CASSLSTGGAYNEQFF
>TRBV28
CASRAFSFRTGGALDGANVLTF
>TRBV7-9
CASSLPGRGLWAFF
>TRBV5-6
CASSLTHYHDEQFF
>TRBV30
CAWSVGDRDTGELFF
>TRBV28
CASSLTDLYEQYF
>TRBV11-2
CASSSNEGLAGGTDTQYF
>TRBV28
CASRTGSNSPLHF
>TRBV7-2
CASSFGTVETQYF
>TRBV6-5
CASRSRGVMNTEAFF
>TRBV28
CASSFGTGGGSTEAFF